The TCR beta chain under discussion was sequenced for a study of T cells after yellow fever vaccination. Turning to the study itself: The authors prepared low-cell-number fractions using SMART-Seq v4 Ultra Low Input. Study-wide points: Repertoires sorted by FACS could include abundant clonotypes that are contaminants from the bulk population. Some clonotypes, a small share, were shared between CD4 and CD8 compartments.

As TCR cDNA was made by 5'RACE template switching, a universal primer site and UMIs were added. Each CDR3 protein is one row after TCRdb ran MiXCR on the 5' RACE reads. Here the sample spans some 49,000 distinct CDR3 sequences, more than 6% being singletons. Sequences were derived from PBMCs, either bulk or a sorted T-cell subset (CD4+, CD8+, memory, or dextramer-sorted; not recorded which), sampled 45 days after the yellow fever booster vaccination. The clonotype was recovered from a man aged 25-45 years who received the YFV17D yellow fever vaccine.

The CDR3 coding sequence is TGTGCCAGCAGCCGAGGGTTCCAAGAGACCCAGTACTTC. It yields the protein CASSRGFQETQYF. The chain links TRBV7-7 to TRBJ2-5; possibly TRBD2 for D (5 bases). The CDR3 extends over 13 amino acids. Germline V gene lookup returns CDR1 SSHAT and CDR2 FNYEAQ (reference sequence). Trimming stripped 5 bases from V and 1 base from J, with 8 bases between.